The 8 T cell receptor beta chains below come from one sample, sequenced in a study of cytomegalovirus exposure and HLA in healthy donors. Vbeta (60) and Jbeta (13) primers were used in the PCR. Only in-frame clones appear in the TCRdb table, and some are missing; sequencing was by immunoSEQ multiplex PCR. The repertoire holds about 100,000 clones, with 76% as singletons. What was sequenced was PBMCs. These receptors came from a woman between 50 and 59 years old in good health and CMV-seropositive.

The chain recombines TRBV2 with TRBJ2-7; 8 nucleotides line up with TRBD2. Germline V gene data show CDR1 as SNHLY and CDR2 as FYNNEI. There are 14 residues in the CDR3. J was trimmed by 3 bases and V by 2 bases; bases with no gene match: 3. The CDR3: CASSETAGDYEQYF. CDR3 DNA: TGTGCCAGCAGTGAAACAGCGGGAGACTACGAGCAGTACTTC.

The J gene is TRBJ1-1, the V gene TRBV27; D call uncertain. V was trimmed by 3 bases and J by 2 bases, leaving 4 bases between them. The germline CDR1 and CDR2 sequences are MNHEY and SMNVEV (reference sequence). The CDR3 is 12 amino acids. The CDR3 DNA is TGTGCCAGCAGTTTTATTAACACTGAAGCTTTCTTT. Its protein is CASSFINTEAFF.

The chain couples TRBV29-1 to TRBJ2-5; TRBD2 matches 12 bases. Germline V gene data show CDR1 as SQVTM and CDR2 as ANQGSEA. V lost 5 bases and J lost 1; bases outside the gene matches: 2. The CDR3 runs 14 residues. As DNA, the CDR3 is TGCAGCGTTCTAGCGGGAGGGGGCCAAGAGACCCAGTACTTC. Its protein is CSVLAGGGQETQYF.

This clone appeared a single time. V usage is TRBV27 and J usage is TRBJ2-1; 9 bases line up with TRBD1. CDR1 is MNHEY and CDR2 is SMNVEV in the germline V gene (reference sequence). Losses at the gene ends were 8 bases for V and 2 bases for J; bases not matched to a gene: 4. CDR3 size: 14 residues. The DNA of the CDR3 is TGTGCCAGCTCGGACAGGGGTCCCTACAATGAGCAGTTCTTC. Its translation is CASSDRGPYNEQFF.

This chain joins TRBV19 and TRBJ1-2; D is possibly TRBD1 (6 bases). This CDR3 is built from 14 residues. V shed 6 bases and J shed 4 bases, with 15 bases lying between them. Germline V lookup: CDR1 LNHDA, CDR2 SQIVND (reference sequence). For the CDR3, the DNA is TGTGCCAGTAGCGTAACGACAGGTACCTATGGCTACACCTTC. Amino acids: CASSVTTGTYGYTF.

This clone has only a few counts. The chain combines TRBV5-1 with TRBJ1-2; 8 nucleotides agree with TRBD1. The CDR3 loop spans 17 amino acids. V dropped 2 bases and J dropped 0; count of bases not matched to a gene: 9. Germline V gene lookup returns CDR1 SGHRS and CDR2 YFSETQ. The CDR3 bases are TGCGCCAGCAGCTTCCCGGACAGGGAGGCCACTAACTATGGCTACACCTTC. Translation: CASSFPDREATNYGYTF.

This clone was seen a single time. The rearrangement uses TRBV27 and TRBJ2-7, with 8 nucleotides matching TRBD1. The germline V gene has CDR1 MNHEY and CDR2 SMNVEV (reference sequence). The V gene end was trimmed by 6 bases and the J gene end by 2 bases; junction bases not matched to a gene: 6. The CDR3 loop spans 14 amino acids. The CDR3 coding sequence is TGTGCCAGCAGGCCCGGGACAGGCACCTACGAGCAGTACTTC. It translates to CASRPGTGTYEQYF.

In DNA form, the CDR3 reads TGTGCCAGCTCACCACCATCCGTAGATGGCTACACCTTC. Its translation: CASSPPSVDGYTF. This chain uses TRBV18 with TRBJ1-2, with unresolved D. Germline V CDR1 and CDR2: KGHSH, LQKENI. V was clipped by 0 bases and J by 6 bases, with 8 bases between them. There are 13 residues in the CDR3.